This TCR beta chain was identified during a study of blood T cells in healthy people across ages. Overall study: About one barcoded beta molecule per two T cells came from capture by template switching. Study findings and constraints: Fewer expanded clones and more diversity marked long-lived versus aged donors.

Every sample had a minimum of 6 million PBMCs isolated. The extraction recovered at least 5 micrograms of total RNA per sample. Trimming stripped 9 bases from V and 4 bases from J, with 10 bases between. CDR3 length: 12 residues. Per the germline V gene, CDR1 is SNHLY and CDR2 is FYNNEI. This clonotype was picked up many times. Its antigen is as yet unknown. Then a second PCR, running about 6 to 11 cycles, was carried out with a sample-barcoded 5' primer and a J-beta primer mix. A single record per CDR3 protein comes from TCRdb applying MiXCR to the 5' RACE reads. The table has roughly 500,000 distinct CDR3 sequences, about 26% seen once.

V usage is TRBV2 and J usage is TRBJ2-1, with unresolved D. This TCR was sampled from a woman in her 70s in good health. Source material: blood. The CDR3 sequence: CARRSSYNEQFF. CDR3 DNA sequence: TGTGCCAGAAGGAGCTCATACAATGAGCAGTTCTTC.